The sample holds a few counts of the clone carrying this T cell receptor (beta chain). The data stem from a study of T-cell reconstitution after alpha-beta-depleted transplantation in children. Germline-derived CDR1 and CDR2 are GTSNPN and SVGIG (reference sequence). V shed 3 bases and J shed 6 bases, with 11 bases lying between them. The CDR3 runs to 12 residues. Library preparation (for TCRbeta) was performed with unique molecular identifiers. TCRdb processed the PCR reads anew with MiXCR; each CDR3 protein has one entry. The sample carries approximately 390,000 distinct CDR3 sequences, approximately 11% recorded once.

This sequence was found in a human donor who donated a stem cell graft to a child with acute myeloid leukemia. V gene TRBV30 combines with J gene TRBJ1-1, with D unresolved. The sequences come from PBMCs from the stem cell graft donor, collected from the stem cell graft. In DNA form, the CDR3 reads TGTGCCTGGAGACGGGAAAACGCTGAAGCTTTCTTT. Translated: CAWRRENAEAFF.